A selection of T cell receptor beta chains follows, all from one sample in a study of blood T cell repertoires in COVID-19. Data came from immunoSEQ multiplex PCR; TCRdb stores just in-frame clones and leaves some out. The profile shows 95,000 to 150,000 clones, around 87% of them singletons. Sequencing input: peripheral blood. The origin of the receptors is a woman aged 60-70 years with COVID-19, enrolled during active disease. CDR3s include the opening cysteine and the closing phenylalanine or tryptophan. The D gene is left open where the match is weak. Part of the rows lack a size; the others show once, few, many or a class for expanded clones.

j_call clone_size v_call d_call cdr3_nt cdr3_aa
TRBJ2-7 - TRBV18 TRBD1 TGTGCCAGCTCACCAGGACAGGGGCAAACCTACGAGCAGTACTTC CASSPGQGQTYEQYF
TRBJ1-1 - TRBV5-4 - TGTGCCAGCAGCTTAGGGGGTCGTGACACTGAAGCTTTCTTT CASSLGGRDTEAFF
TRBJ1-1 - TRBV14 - TGTGCCAGCAGCCAGGGGGCCGGGACTGAAGCTTTCTTT CASSQGAGTEAFF
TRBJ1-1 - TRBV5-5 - TGTGCCAGCAGCTTATCTCCGGGGAACACTGAAGCTTTCTTT CASSLSPGNTEAFF
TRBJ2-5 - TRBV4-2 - TGTGCCAGCAGCAGGGCGGGGGAGACCCAGTACTTC CASSRAGETQYF
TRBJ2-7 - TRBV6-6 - TGTGCCAGCAGGCTAGGACAGAGCTCCTACGAGCAGTACTTC CASRLGQSSYEQYF
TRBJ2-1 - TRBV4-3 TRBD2 TGCGCCAGCTCCCCGGGAGGTGACTATGTGCATGAGCAGTTCTTC CASSPGGDYVHEQFF
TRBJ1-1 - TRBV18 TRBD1 TGTGCCAGCTCACCTGGACAGGGGAACACTGAAGCTTTCTTT CASSPGQGNTEAFF
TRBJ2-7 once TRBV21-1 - TGTGCCAGCAGCCCACACTTACCGGGACAACCCTACGAGCAGTACTTC CASSPHLPGQPYEQYF
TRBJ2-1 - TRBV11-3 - TGTGCCAGCAGCTTGGACAGAGACAATGAGCAGTTCTTC CASSLDRDNEQFF
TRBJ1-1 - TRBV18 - TGTGCCAGCTCACCAGATTCGGGAACTGAAGCTTTCTTT CASSPDSGTEAFF
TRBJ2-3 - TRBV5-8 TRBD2 TGTGCCAGCAGCTTTAGCGGGGGGGCCAAGAGAGATACGCAGTATTTT CASSFSGGAKRDTQYF
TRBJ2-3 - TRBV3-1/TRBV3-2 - TGTGCCAGCAGCTCGTCCACTAGCACAGATACGCAGTATTTT CASSSSTSTDTQYF
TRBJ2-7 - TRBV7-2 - TGTGCCAGCACCTGGGGGGGGGCGCGATACGAGCAGTACTTC CASTWGGARYEQYF
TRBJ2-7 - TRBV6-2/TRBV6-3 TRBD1 TGTGCCAGCAGCCCTACAGGGGGAGAGCAGTACTTC CASSPTGGEQYF
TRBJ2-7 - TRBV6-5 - TGTGCCTCGACGTCGGGACTGAACTACGAGCAGTACTTC CASTSGLNYEQYF
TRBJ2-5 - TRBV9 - TGTGCCAGCAGCGTAGTTGGAGTCTTCCAAGAGACCCAGTACTTC CASSVVGVFQETQYF
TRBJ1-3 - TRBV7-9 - TGTGCCAGCAGCTTCGGTCGTACTCGCGAAGGAAACACCATATATTTT CASSFGRTREGNTIYF
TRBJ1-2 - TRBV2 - TGTGCCAGCAGGGCCATCAACTATGGCTACACCTTC CASRAINYGYTF
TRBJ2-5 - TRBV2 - TGTGCCAGCAGTGTATTAGCGCGGGACCAAGAGACCCAGTACTTC CASSVLARDQETQYF
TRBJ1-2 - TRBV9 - TGTGCCAGCAGCGGGGTACCGGGGGTTTTTGGCTACACCTTC CASSGVPGVFGYTF
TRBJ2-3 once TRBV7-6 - TGTGCCAGCAGCTTATTCTCGGGGAAAAGCACAGATACGCAGTATTTT CASSLFSGKSTDTQYF
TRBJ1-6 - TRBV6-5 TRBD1 TGTGCCAGCAGTTCACCACAGGGGACGAATTCACCCCTCCACTTT CASSSPQGTNSPLHF
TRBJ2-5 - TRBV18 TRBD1 TGTGCCAGCTCACCACTCCAGGGGGTGCAAGAGACCCAGTACTTC CASSPLQGVQETQYF
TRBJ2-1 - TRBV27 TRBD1 TGTGCCAGCAGTTTATCGGGGACAGGTAGAGGGTTTTGGAATGAGCAGTTCTTC CASSLSGTGRGFWNEQFF
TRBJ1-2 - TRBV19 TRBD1 TGTGCCAGTAGAAGACAGGGGGCTAACTATGGCTACACCTTC CASRRQGANYGYTF
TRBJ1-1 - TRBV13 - TGTGCCAGCAGCTTAGGCGGTCGCAGGGGCGAAGCTTTCTTT CASSLGGRRGEAFF
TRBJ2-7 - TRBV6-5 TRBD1 TGTGCCAGCAGCAAAGACAGGGCTCTGGTTGGGGAGCAGTACTTC CASSKDRALVGEQYF
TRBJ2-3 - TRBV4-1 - TGCGCCAGCAGCCAATCCGGGACTCACACAGATACGCAGTATTTT CASSQSGTHTDTQYF
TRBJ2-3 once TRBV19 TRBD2 TGTGCCAGTAGTATGACTAGCGGGGAGGCAGATACGCAGTATTTT CASSMTSGEADTQYF
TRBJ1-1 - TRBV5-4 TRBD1 TGTGCCAGCAGCCGGACAGGGAACACTGAAGCTTTCTTT CASSRTGNTEAFF
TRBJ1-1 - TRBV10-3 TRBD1 TGTGCCATCAGCACAGGGGGCGGCGGTTTCACTGAAGCTTTCTTT CAISTGGGGFTEAFF
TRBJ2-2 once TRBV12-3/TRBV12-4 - TGTGCCAGCAGGGCCGGGGTCGCCGGGGAGCTGTTTTTT CASRAGVAGELFF
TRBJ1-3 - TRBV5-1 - TGCGCCAGCAGCTTGGCAGGGTCGAACTCTGGAAACACCATATATTTT CASSLAGSNSGNTIYF
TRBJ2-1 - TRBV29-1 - TGCAGCGTGAGTAACAATGAGCAGTTCTTC CSVSNNEQFF
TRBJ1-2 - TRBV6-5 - TGTGCCAGCAGTTACTCAATGGGGGCCTATGGCTACACCTTC CASSYSMGAYGYTF
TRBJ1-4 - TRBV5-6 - TGTGCCAGCAGCTTGAAGACAAACCTCGGCCTAGAAAAACTGTTTTTT CASSLKTNLGLEKLFF
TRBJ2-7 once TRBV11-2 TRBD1 TGTGCCAGCAGCTCCCACCTCCGGGACAGGGTCCTCTACGAGCAGTACTTC CASSSHLRDRVLYEQYF
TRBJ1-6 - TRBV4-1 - TGCGCCAGCAGCCAAGGCTCTGCGTCACCCCTCCACTTT CASSQGSASPLHF
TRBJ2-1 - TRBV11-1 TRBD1 TGTGCCAGCAGCTTACCAGGACAGGCTTACAATGAGCAGTTCTTC CASSLPGQAYNEQFF